The source of this T cell receptor beta chain is a study of relationships among human T cell subsets. Germline-derived CDR1 and CDR2 are SGHNT and YENEEA. CDR3 length: 12 amino acids. V gave up 1 base and J gave up 5 bases, with 4 bases separating them. As for this clonotype: What it binds is unknown.

Study-level points and caveats: T cell counts were not recorded for two pan T samples processed alongside pan B cells. Substantial CDR3 sharing among Th1, Th2 and regulatory cells suggested stochastic fate choice. Over 55% of CD8+ cytotoxic sequences were in clones over 100 reads; regulatory and Th2 had few.

From mRNA, alpha and beta CDR3 regions were amplified using semiquantitative ARM-PCR. Exponential amplification used communal superprimers after tagged nested gene-specific primers in ARM-PCR. Exonuclease cleared nested primers, then first-round products were reamplified. Each CDR3 protein gets one entry after TCRdb re-called the multiplex PCR reads with MiXCR. The sample lists some 16,000 distinct CDR3 sequences; about 60% were seen once. J is TRBJ2-3 and V is TRBV11-3; D call uncertain. The TCR was taken from a man aged 35 to 55 in good health. The sequencing input was total T cells sorted from blood. The chain's CDR3 is CASSLGRDTQYF. DNA of the CDR3: TGTGCCAGCAGCTTAGGGCGAGATACGCAGTATTTT.